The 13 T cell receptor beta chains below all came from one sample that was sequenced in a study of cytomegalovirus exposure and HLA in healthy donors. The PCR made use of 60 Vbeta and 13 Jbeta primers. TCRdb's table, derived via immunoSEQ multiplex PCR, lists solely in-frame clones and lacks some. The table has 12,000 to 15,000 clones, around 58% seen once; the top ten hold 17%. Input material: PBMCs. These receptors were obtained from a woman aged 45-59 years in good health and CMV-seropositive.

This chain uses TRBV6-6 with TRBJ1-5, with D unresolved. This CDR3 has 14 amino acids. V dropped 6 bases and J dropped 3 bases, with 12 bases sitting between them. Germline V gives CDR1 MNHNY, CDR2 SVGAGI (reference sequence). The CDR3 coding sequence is TGTGCCAGCAGGACTTCTCCTACCAATCAGCCCCAGCATTTT. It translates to CASRTSPTNQPQHF.

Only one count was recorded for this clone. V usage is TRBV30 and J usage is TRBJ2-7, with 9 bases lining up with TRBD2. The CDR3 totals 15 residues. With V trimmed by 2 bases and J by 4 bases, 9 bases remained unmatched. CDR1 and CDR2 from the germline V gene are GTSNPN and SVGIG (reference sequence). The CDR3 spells CAWSPPGAGGYEQYF. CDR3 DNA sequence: TGTGCCTGGAGTCCCCCCGGGGCGGGAGGGTACGAGCAGTACTTC.

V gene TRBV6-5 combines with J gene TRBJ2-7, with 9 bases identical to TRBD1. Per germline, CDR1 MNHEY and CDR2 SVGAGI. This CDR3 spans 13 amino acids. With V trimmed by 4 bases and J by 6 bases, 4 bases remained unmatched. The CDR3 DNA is TGTGCCAGCAGTTGGAACAGGGGGCGCGAGCAGTACTTC. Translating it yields CASSWNRGREQYF.

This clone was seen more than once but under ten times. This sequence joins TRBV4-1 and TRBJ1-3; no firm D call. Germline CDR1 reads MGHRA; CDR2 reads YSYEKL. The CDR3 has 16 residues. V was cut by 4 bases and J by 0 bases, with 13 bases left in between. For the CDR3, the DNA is TGCGCCAGCAGCCCAGGCCCCCTCAGCTCTGGAAACACCATATATTTT. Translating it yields CASSPGPLSSGNTIYF.

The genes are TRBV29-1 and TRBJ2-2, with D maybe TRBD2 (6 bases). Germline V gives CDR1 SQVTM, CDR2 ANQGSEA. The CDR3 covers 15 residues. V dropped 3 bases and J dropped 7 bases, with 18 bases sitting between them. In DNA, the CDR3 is TGCAGCGTTGATCGGATTGGGGGAGCGGGCGGGGAGCTGTTTTTT. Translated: CSVDRIGGAGGELFF.

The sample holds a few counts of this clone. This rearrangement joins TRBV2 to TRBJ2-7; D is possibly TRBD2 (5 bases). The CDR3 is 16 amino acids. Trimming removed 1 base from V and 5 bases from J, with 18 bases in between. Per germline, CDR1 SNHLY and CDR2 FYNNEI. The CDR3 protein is CASSEGGRDLVDEQYF. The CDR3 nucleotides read TGTGCCAGCAGTGAAGGGGGTCGGGATCTCGTCGACGAGCAGTACTTC. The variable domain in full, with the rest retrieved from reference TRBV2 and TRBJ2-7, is EPEVTQTPSHQVTQMGQEVILRCVPISNHLYFYWYRQILGQKVEFLVSFYNNEISEKSEIFDDQFSVERPDGSNFTLKIRSTKLEDSAMYFCASSEGGRDLVDEQYFGPGTRLTVT.

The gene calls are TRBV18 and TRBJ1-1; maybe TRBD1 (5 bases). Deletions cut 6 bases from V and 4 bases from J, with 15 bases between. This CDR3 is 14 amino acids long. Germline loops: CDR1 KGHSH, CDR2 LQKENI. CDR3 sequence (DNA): TGTGCCAGCTCGGGTGGGGCAGGGATCACTGAAGCTTTCTTT. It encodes CASSGGAGITEAFF.

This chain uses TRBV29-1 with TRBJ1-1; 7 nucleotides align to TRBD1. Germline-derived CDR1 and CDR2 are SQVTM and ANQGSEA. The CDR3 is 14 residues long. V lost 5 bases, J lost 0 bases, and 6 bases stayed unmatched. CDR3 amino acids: CSVRGQFMNTEAFF. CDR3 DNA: TGCAGCGTTAGGGGACAGTTCATGAACACTGAAGCTTTCTTT.

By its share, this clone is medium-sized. Written as DNA, the CDR3 is TGTGCCAGCAGTGATTCGACAGGGGGCTACAATGAGCAGTTCTTC. Translating it yields CASSDSTGGYNEQFF. This chain connects TRBV6-4 to TRBJ2-1, with 9 bases aligning to TRBD1. Trimming took 3 bases from V and 3 from J; bases not matched to a gene: 3. This CDR3 spans 15 amino acids. Germline V gene data show CDR1 as MRHNA and CDR2 as SNTAGT.

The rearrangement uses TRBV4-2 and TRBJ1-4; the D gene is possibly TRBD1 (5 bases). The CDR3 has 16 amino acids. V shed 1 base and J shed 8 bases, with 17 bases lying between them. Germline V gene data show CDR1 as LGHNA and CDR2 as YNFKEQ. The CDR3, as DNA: TGTGCCAGCAGCCAAGCGAGTGGAAGGGGTCGGGAAAAACTGTTTTTT. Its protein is CASSQASGRGREKLFF.

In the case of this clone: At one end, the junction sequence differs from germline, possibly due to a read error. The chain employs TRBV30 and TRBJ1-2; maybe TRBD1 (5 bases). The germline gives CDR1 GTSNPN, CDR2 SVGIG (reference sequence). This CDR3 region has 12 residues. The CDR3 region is CAWKQELYGCTF. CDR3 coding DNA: TGTGCCTGGAAACAGGAACTCTATGGCTGCACCTTC.

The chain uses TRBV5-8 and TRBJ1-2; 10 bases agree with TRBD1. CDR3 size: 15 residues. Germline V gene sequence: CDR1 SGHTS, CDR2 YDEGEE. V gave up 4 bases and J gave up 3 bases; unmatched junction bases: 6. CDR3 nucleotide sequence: TGTGCCAGCAGCCTGCCGGGACAGGGGTACTATGGCTACACCTTC. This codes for CASSLPGQGYYGYTF.

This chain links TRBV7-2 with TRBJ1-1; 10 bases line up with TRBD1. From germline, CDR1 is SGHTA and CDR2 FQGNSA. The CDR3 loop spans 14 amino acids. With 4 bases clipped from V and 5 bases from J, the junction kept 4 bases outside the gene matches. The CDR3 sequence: CASSWDRGRTEAFF. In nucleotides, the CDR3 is TGTGCCAGCAGCTGGGACAGGGGAAGGACTGAAGCTTTCTTT.